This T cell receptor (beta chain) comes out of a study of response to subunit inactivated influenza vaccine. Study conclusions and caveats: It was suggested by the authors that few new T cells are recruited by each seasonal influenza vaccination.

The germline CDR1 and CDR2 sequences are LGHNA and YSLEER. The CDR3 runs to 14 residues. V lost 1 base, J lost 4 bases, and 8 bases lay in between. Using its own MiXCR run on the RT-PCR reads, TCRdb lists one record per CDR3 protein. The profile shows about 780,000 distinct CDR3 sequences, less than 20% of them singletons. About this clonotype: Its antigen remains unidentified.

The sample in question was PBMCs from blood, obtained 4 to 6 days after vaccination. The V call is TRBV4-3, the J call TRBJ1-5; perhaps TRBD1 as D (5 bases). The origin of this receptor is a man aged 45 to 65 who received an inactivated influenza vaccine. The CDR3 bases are TGCGCCAGCAGCCAAGTTCAGGGAAATCAGCCCCAGCATTTT. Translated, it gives CASSQVQGNQPQHF.